The rows below give T cell receptor beta chains drawn from one sample of a study of OX40 agonist ivuxolimab in advanced cancers. The data were produced by immunoSEQ multiplex PCR, yet TCRdb's version contains in-frame clones alone and is incomplete. The data contain fewer than 45,000 clones, roughly nine tenths of them singletons. This material consisted of CD4+ or CD8+ T cells sorted from blood, taken in a trial of the OX40 agonist ivuxolimab. These receptors were collected from an adult with an advanced solid tumor such as melanoma, head and neck, liver or kidney cancer. Each CDR3 is given without its conserved first and last residue. Fields, in order: D gene, V gene, CDR3 protein. A D gene is named only where the DNA matches it firmly.

-	TRBV30	AWRDPQYANQPQH
TRBD2	TRBV7-7	ASSDELAGMETQY
-	TRBV2	ASLGNEQF
-	TRBV14	ASSQEASSTYEQY
-	TRBV5-5	ASSLDTTNTEAF
-	TRBV14	ASSQLQGQGYGYT
TRBD2	TRBV27	VSGASGSSYEQY
-	TRBV6-5	ASSGRKGGEQY
-	TRBV6-5	ASGIGSGNYGYT
-	TRBV5-6	ASTKGEDEQY
-	TRBV2	ASRGTEAF
TRBD1	TRBV9	ASSVGTGRGTEAF
TRBD1	TRBV28	ASSPGGQSENYGYT
-	TRBV2	ASSELGSSTNYGYT
-	TRBV2	ASTRRGGREVSNQPQH
-	TRBV7-9	ASSPGGGQNTGELF
-	TRBV15	ATSRDPETQY
TRBD2	TRBV14	ASSQEDTSGIGLAYNEQF
-	TRBV6-5	ASFGSPEAF
-	TRBV16	ASSPILTDPEAF
-	TRBV2	ASTPKVGYT
-	TRBV2	ASSDGRGPTGELF
TRBD1	TRBV12-5	ATRQGGGGELF
-	TRBV30	AWSVDTTDTQY
TRBD2	TRBV2	ASSGDLAGDTGELF
TRBD2	TRBV29-1	SVEGMTSGGAYNEQF
-	TRBV27	ASSLPGRGYT
-	TRBV2	ANIAVGQWGYT
-	TRBV6-1	ASSERHRAYEQY
TRBD1	TRBV6-4	ASSPGTGTTGELF
TRBD1	TRBV11-2	ASGGQVTYAQY
TRBD1	TRBV27	ASSPQGLNTEAF
TRBD2	TRBV7-9	ASSNPPGEGQETQY
-	TRBV7-8	ASSLEPAIAKNIQY
TRBD1	TRBV7-9	ASSPGGTGTGYEQY
-	TRBV15	ATSSGWEQY
TRBD1	TRBV27	ASSLSAGTVDYEQY
TRBD2	TRBV29-1	SVAGLAGGPNYNEQF
TRBD2	TRBV19	ASSITGGSLNEQF
-	TRBV4-1	ASSQSFAASSYEQY
-	TRBV27	ASSLFRSTDTQY
-	TRBV27	ASSPGETGSPGYT
TRBD1	TRBV5-1	ASSPGTGKLEPQH